The 2 T cell receptor beta chains in this list originate from one sample, sequenced in a study of blood T cell repertoires in COVID-19. Clones were read by immunoSEQ multiplex PCR, and TCRdb kept only the in-frame ones, dropping some. Of more than 200,000 clones listed, about 87% are singletons. What was sequenced was peripheral blood. Receptors originate from a man aged 65-85 years with acute or convalescent COVID-19.

The V and J genes are TRBV6-6 and TRBJ2-7, with 8 bases lining up with TRBD1. Per germline, CDR1 MNHNY and CDR2 SVGAGI (reference sequence). The CDR3 runs to 14 residues. After removal of 2 bases from V and 3 bases from J, the junction contained 3 bases not matched to a gene. CDR3 bases: TGTGCCAGCAGTTACACAGGGGGTAGCTACGAGCAGTACTTC. Residues: CASSYTGGSYEQYF.

This chain links TRBV4-2 with TRBJ2-7, with 7 bases identical to TRBD1. J lost 4 bases, V lost 6 bases, and 9 bases had no gene match. This CDR3 contains 14 residues. The germline V gene has CDR1 LGHNA and CDR2 YNFKEQ. CDR3 coding DNA: TGTGCCAGCAGTAAATGGACAGGAGAGTACGAGCAGTACTTC. Translation gives CASSKWTGEYEQYF.